This TCR beta chain was identified in a study of T cell changes during pregnancy in multiple sclerosis (dated by TCRdb to about 2019). For the wider study: The study examined how the T cell repertoire changed over the course of pregnancy in women with multiple sclerosis.

In the case of this clone: Its recognized antigen is unknown. No base qualities exist here, and no much larger clone lies one base off it.

Libraries were made using the immunoSEQ multiplex PCR assay. TCRdb mirrors the immuneACCESS table, restricted to in-frame sequences. Some clones are absent from its copies; in checked studies, under half trace to an unresolved V gene, and the reason for the others is unknown. Present in this sample are tens of thousands of clones, over 75% of which were seen just once. The ten largest clones add up to about 11% of the sample. The CDR3 covers 14 residues, taking in both the cysteine and the phenylalanine. Only the CDR3 region is kept as DNA, spanning 42 bases read in frame from base 1. CDR1 and CDR2 are drawn from the germline V gene: MNHEY, SVGAGI. At the junction V is shortened by 0 bases and J by 3 bases, with 9 bases in between.

Sequenced material: CD8+ T cells from peripheral blood mononuclear cells, taken before pregnancy. The chain is assembled from TRBV6-5 and TRBJ2-7, with no D gene named confidently. This clonotype originated in a female donor with multiple sclerosis, enrolled in a pregnancy study. The CDR3 region reads CASSYSQVGYEQYF. The DNA sequence is given as TGTGCCAGCAGTTACTCTCAGGTTGGCTACGAGCAGTACTTC.